The 28 T cell receptor beta chains below come from one sample, sequenced in a study of T-cell memory formation after mild COVID-19. TCRdb independently ran MiXCR on the 5' RACE reads; one entry per CDR3 protein. Among more than 110,000 distinct CDR3 sequences listed, under 30% were seen once. Input material: PBMCs or a T cell subset sorted from them (not recorded which). These receptors all come from an adult woman who had mild COVID-19 (a few samples of this study predate the infection). Cell type and time point are not known.

This clonotype was found a few times. CDR3 DNA: TGTGCCAGCAGCTTGGGTCCTCAAGTGGAGACCCAGTACTTC. Translated, it gives CASSLGPQVETQYF. This chain connects TRBV5-8 to TRBJ2-5; D ambiguous. The V and J ends lost 0 bases and 5 bases respectively, with 11 bases between them. From germline, CDR1 is SGHTS and CDR2 YDEGEE. CDR3 length: 14 amino acids.

A few counts support this clonotype. V is TRBV27 and J is TRBJ1-5; tentative D call: TRBD1 (6 bases). Trimming shortened V by 9 bases and J by 7 bases, and 13 bases separated the two germline ends. From germline, CDR1 is MNHEY and CDR2 SMNVEV (reference sequence). The CDR3 consists of 12 residues. The DNA of the CDR3 is TGTGCCAGTAAGGGGGGTGGGCAGCCCCAGCATTTT. The encoded protein is CASKGGGQPQHF.

The chain links TRBV4-1 to TRBJ2-1; 10 bases map to TRBD2. The V gene's germline CDR1 is MGHRA and CDR2 YSYEKL. The CDR3 totals 16 residues. Trimming took 0 bases from V and 4 from J; bases not matched to a gene: 3. The CDR3 DNA is TGCGCCAGCAGCCAAGATCTAGCGGGAGTGTACAATGAGCAGTTCTTC. It yields the protein CASSQDLAGVYNEQFF.

This clonotype was observed a single time. The rearrangement links TRBV7-9 to TRBJ1-1, with no clear D. Germline assignment: CDR1 SEHNR and CDR2 FQNEAQ (reference sequence). The CDR3 runs to 14 residues. V was clipped by 4 bases and J by 2 bases, with 11 bases between them. DNA of the CDR3: TGTGCCAGCAGCTCCAAGGAGGACAACACTGAAGCTTTCTTT. As protein: CASSSKEDNTEAFF. Combining the CDR3 with reference TRBV7-9 and TRBJ1-1 gives the whole variable domain DTGVSQNPRHKITKRGQNVTFRCDPISEHNRLYWYRQTLGQGPEFLTYFQNEAQLEKSRLLSDRFSAERPKGSFSTLEIQRTEQGDSAMYLCASSSKEDNTEAFFGQGTRLTVV.

This clonotype has only one observation. The V gene is TRBV25-1, the J gene TRBJ1-2; D is ambiguous. Per germline, CDR1 MGHDK and CDR2 SYGVNS. CDR3 length: 13 amino acids. The V end was cut by 5 bases, the J end by 5 bases, with 12 bases between. The CDR3 sequence: CASSRQEGYGYTF. The CDR3 DNA follows: TGTGCCAGCAGTCGTCAGGAAGGATATGGCTACACCTTC.

The rearrangement uses TRBV18 and TRBJ2-1; no clear D gene. Germline V lookup: CDR1 KGHSH, CDR2 LQKENI. This CDR3 comprises 13 residues. V lost 6 bases, J lost 7 bases, and 13 bases lay in between. The CDR3 nucleotides are TGTGCCAGCTCTCAGGACCTGATGAATGAGCAGTTCTTC. Residues: CASSQDLMNEQFF.

This chain uses TRBV24-1 with TRBJ2-1, with D uncertain. V lost 5 bases to trimming and J lost 1 base, with 5 bases between them. There are 13 residues in the CDR3. The germline V gene has CDR1 KGHDR and CDR2 SFDVKD. The CDR3 reads CATSGGSYNEQFF. Written as DNA, the CDR3 is TGTGCCACCAGTGGCGGTTCCTACAATGAGCAGTTCTTC.

The chain recombines TRBV20-1 with TRBJ2-7; 8 bases line up with TRBD1. Germline V gives CDR1 DFQATT, CDR2 SNEGSKA (reference sequence). Trimming cost V 5 bases and J 7 bases; bases outside gene matches: 16. This CDR3 has 15 amino acids. CDR3 bases: TGCAGTGCTTCACCGAGGACAGGGAATCTTGATGAGCAGTACTTC. It is translated as CSASPRTGNLDEQYF.

The chain recombines TRBV30 with TRBJ2-1, with 7 bases fitting TRBD1. V was clipped by 3 bases and J by 4 bases; unmatched bases: 9. Germline V gene data show CDR1 as GTSNPN and CDR2 as SVGIG (reference sequence). The CDR3 runs 15 residues. In nucleotides, the CDR3 is TGTGCCTGGAGGGACTGGGACAGCCTTTACAATGAGCAGTTCTTC. It specifies CAWRDWDSLYNEQFF.

This clonotype was detected a few times. The V and J genes are TRBV3-1 and TRBJ2-2; 7 nucleotides match TRBD2. The CDR3 consists of 15 residues. Losses at the gene ends were 4 bases for V and 4 bases for J; bases not matched to a gene: 6. Germline V gene lookup returns CDR1 LGHDT and CDR2 YNNKEL (reference sequence). The CDR3 sequence: CASSPGRVGTGELFF. In DNA form, the CDR3 reads TGTGCCAGCAGCCCGGGGAGGGTCGGCACCGGGGAGCTGTTTTTT.

A few counts support this clonotype. The chain employs TRBV12-3 or TRBV12-4 and TRBJ2-7; no firm D call. The ends were cut back, 1 base at V and 5 bases at J, with 12 bases in the middle. The length of the CDR3 is 14 residues. CDR3 bases: TGTGCCAGCAGTTTAGATGGGCAGGTCCACGAGCAGTACTTC. Protein product: CASSLDGQVHEQYF.

This chain links TRBV6-5 with TRBJ1-2, with 8 bases fitting TRBD1. With 5 bases clipped from V and 2 bases from J, the junction kept 7 bases outside the gene matches. In germline, CDR1 is MNHEY, CDR2 SVGAGI. The CDR3 runs to 15 residues. Here the CDR3 reads CASSETGAKNYGYTF. CDR3 nucleotides: TGTGCCAGCAGTGAGACAGGGGCGAAGAACTATGGCTACACCTTC.

CDR3 sequence: CASSYSSGGLEEQYF. The DNA of the CDR3 is TGTGCCAGCAGTTACTCTAGCGGGGGGTTAGAGGAGCAGTACTTC. V and J are TRBV6-5 and TRBJ2-7; 10 bases map to TRBD2. Trimming cost V 0 bases and J 7 bases; bases outside gene matches: 6. The CDR3 extends over 15 amino acids. Germline-derived CDR1 and CDR2 are MNHEY and SVGAGI.

In its sample, this clonotype was seen a few times. V is TRBV9 and J is TRBJ2-1; 8 bases are shared with TRBD2. The CDR3 runs to 17 residues. Per the germline V gene, CDR1 is SGDLS and CDR2 is YYNGEE. After removal of 1 base from V and 2 bases from J, the junction contained 8 bases not matched to a gene. CDR3 in DNA: TGTGCCAGCAGCGTATCGGCGAGCGGGGGCCCCTACAATGAGCAGTTCTTC. As protein: CASSVSASGGPYNEQFF. The full variable domain, rest sourced from reference TRBV9 and TRBJ2-1, is DSGVTQTPKHLITATGQRVTLRCSPRSGDLSVYWYQQSLDQGLQFLIQYYNGEERAKGNILERFSAQQFPDLHSELNLSSLELGDSALYFCASSVSASGGPYNEQFFGPGTRLTVL.

The V gene is TRBV12-3 or TRBV12-4, the J gene TRBJ2-7, with 11 bases fitting TRBD1. The CDR3 is 17 residues long. V was pared by 4 bases and J by 5 bases, with 13 bases of the junction left unmatched. CDR3 residues: CASSSYRDRGAVDEQYF. The CDR3 DNA reads TGTGCCAGCAGTTCCTATCGGGACAGGGGGGCAGTAGACGAGCAGTACTTC.

This clonotype was counted only a few times. J is TRBJ2-2 and V is TRBV6-2 or TRBV6-3; the D gene could be TRBD1 or TRBD2 (5 bases each). The CDR3 runs to 14 residues. The germline CDR1 and CDR2 sequences are MNHEY and SVGEGT. Trimming took 7 bases from V and 3 from J, leaving 12 bases between them. The CDR3 nucleotides read TGTGCCAGCACTGAGGGACCGGACACCGGGGAGCTGTTTTTT. Its translation is CASTEGPDTGELFF.

This clonotype appeared a few times. CDR3 region: CASSDGSYGYTF. CDR3 coding DNA: TGCGCCAGCAGCGATGGCAGCTATGGCTACACCTTC. V gene TRBV5-1 combines with J gene TRBJ1-2; D gene ambiguous. V lost 4 bases and J lost 4, with 8 bases in between. The CDR3 has 12 amino acids. Germline values: CDR1 SGHRS, CDR2 YFSETQ.

This clonotype turned up a few times. The chain combines TRBV5-6 with TRBJ2-1; TRBD2 might be the D (6 bases). Trimming shortened V by 4 bases and J by 3 bases, and 17 bases separated the two germline ends. CDR3 size: 16 residues. The germline CDR1 and CDR2 sequences are SGHDT and YYEEEE. The CDR3 nucleotides are TGTGCCAGCAGCCACACCCCAGCGGGTCTCTACAATGAGCAGTTCTTC. Protein sequence: CASSHTPAGLYNEQFF. Full variable domain (missing parts from reference TRBV5-6 and TRBJ2-1): DAGVTQSPTHLIKTRGQQVTLRCSPKSGHDTVSWYQQALGQGPQFIFQYYEEEERQRGNFPDRFSGHQFPNYSSELNVNALLLGDSALYLCASSHTPAGLYNEQFFGPGTRLTVL.

This clonotype has ten or more counts. The chain carries TRBV5-6 and TRBJ2-1; D not certain. Trimming shortened V by 0 bases and J by 4 bases, and 5 bases separated the two germline ends. The CDR3 runs 13 residues. Germline V gene data show CDR1 as SGHDT and CDR2 as YYEEEE. The CDR3 protein is CASSLAVYNEQFF. CDR3 nucleotides: TGTGCCAGCAGCTTGGCCGTATACAATGAGCAGTTCTTC.

The genes are TRBV5-1 and TRBJ2-1, with TRBD2 identical over 12 bases. With V trimmed by 2 bases and J by 8 bases, 11 bases remained unmatched. CDR1 and CDR2 (germline): SGHRS, YFSETQ. This CDR3 has 17 residues. As DNA, the CDR3 is TGCGCCAGCAGCTTCGAGCCCCTAGCGGGAGGGTTCGATGAGCAGTTCTTC. Amino acids: CASSFEPLAGGFDEQFF.

The V call is TRBV5-6, the J call TRBJ2-7, with D possibly TRBD1 on 6 matching bases. This CDR3 spans 14 amino acids. Germline CDR1 SGHDT, CDR2 YYEEEE. V lost 1 base and J lost 4, with 12 bases in between. CDR3 sequence reads: CASSLLQGVYEQYF. The CDR3 DNA follows: TGTGCCAGCAGCTTGCTACAGGGAGTTTACGAGCAGTACTTC.

This clonotype was counted many times. CDR3 protein: CASSSNDVGLEQYF. In nucleotides, the CDR3 is TGTGCCAGCAGTTCAAACGACGTGGGGCTCGAGCAGTACTTC. This chain uses TRBV6-5 with TRBJ2-7, with D maybe TRBD1 (5 bases). The CDR3 contains 14 residues. The V gene lost 4 bases and the J gene lost 6 bases, with 16 bases spanning the gap. The V gene's germline CDR1 is MNHEY and CDR2 SVGAGI.

This clonotype was detected a few times. The chain has TRBV18 and TRBJ2-1; D may match TRBD1 or TRBD2 (5 bases each). Trimming removed 3 bases at V and 4 bases at J, with 13 bases between. This CDR3 has 15 amino acids. CDR1 is KGHSH, CDR2 LQKENI, per germline. CDR3 sequence (DNA): TGTGCCAGCTCACCGGGGCCTACGGGGTACAATGAGCAGTTCTTC. Translation: CASSPGPTGYNEQFF. Filled out from reference TRBV18 and TRBJ2-1, the complete variable domain reads NAGVMQNPRHLVRRRGQEARLRCSPMKGHSHVYWYRQLPEEGLKFMVYLQKENIIDESGMPKERFSAEFPKEGPSILRIQQVVRGDSAAYFCASSPGPTGYNEQFFGPGTRLTVL.

V gene TRBV5-8 combines with J gene TRBJ2-7; D ambiguous. The CDR3 runs 13 residues. Trimming stripped 1 base from V and 2 bases from J, with 7 bases between. Germline-derived CDR1 and CDR2 are SGHTS and YDEGEE. The CDR3 sequence: CASSLKVTYEQYF. In DNA form, the CDR3 reads TGTGCCAGCAGCTTGAAGGTTACCTACGAGCAGTACTTC.

The chain combines TRBV6-5 with TRBJ2-3; TRBD2 aligns across 12 bases. V lost 5 bases and J lost 5; bases outside the gene matches: 8. This CDR3 region has 16 residues. CDR1 MNHEY and CDR2 SVGAGI come from the germline V gene. DNA of the CDR3: TGTGCCAGCAGTCCTTACCTGGGACTAGCGGGAGATACGCAGTATTTT. Translating gives CASSPYLGLAGDTQYF.

This clonotype was picked up a small number of times. This chain links TRBV7-9 with TRBJ2-7; TRBD1 matches at 10 bases. The ends lost 3 bases at V and 7 bases at J; junction bases unmatched: 6. Germline values: CDR1 SEHNR, CDR2 FQNEAQ (reference sequence). CDR3 length: 14 residues. This chain's CDR3 is CASSFYGTGDEQYF. The CDR3 coding sequence is TGTGCCAGCAGCTTTTACGGGACAGGGGATGAGCAGTACTTC.

This clonotype has a handful of counts. The chain couples TRBV12-3 or TRBV12-4 to TRBJ1-2, with D uncertain. The CDR3 is 13 residues long. V was trimmed by 6 bases and J by 6 bases, leaving 14 bases between them. The CDR3 here is CASRPRVMDGYTF. The CDR3 DNA reads as TGTGCCAGCAGACCGAGGGTAATGGATGGCTACACCTTC.

J is TRBJ2-1 and V is TRBV7-3; 12 positions agree with TRBD2. The length of the CDR3 is 15 residues. Germline V gives CDR1 SGHTA, CDR2 FQGTGA. V was clipped by 3 bases and J by 6 bases; unmatched bases: 3. CDR3 bases: TGTGCCAGCAGCTTCGGGACTAGCGGGTCCAATGAGCAGTTCTTC. It is translated as CASSFGTSGSNEQFF.